These 25 T cell receptor beta chains originate from one sample sequenced in a study of CD8 T cells in Susac syndrome. RNA, at 0.5 to 1 ug, was reverse transcribed with random hexamers. TCRdb processed the immunoSEQ multiplex PCR reads anew with MiXCR; each CDR3 protein has one entry. Among about 210,000 distinct CDR3 sequences listed, over 85% were seen once. The source material was CD4+ T cells from PBMCs. These receptors all come from a human donor in good health.

This chain links TRBV7-9 with TRBJ2-7, with 7 bases that match TRBD1. Germline CDR1 is SEHNR and CDR2 is FQNEAQ (reference sequence). V shed 4 bases and J 2 bases; nucleotides not matched to a gene: 5. This CDR3 region has 14 residues. The CDR3 loop reads CASSSSGQTYEQYF. The DNA for the CDR3 is TGTGCCAGCAGCTCCTCGGGACAGACCTACGAGCAGTACTTC.

The V call is TRBV20-1, the J call TRBJ1-5; tentatively, D is TRBD1 (6 bases). Germline CDR1 and CDR2: DFQATT and SNEGSKA (reference sequence). V was shortened by 5 bases and J by 0 bases, with 11 bases between the two germline ends. The CDR3 sequence is 14 residues long. This CDR3 is CSAPTGRSNQPQHF. CDR3 bases: TGCAGTGCTCCGACAGGCCGTAGCAATCAGCCCCAGCATTTT.

This clonotype has only one observation. The rearrangement links TRBV3-1 to TRBJ2-7; maybe TRBD1 (5 bases). V shed 1 base and J shed 6 bases, with 13 bases lying between them. CDR1 LGHDT and CDR2 YNNKEL come from the germline V gene (reference sequence). This CDR3 is built from 14 residues. CDR3 protein: CASSQGPARAEQYV. CDR3 in DNA: TGTGCCAGCAGCCAAGGACCCGCCAGGGCCGAGCAGTACGTC.

The V call is TRBV12-3 or TRBV12-4, the J call TRBJ1-5, with D perhaps matching TRBD1 (5 bases). V was shortened by 1 base and J by 11 bases, with 6 bases between the two germline ends. The CDR3 has 11 amino acids. This CDR3 reads CASSLGGSQHF. The CDR3 DNA follows: TGTGCCAGCAGTTTAGGGGGGTCCCAGCATTTT.

This clonotype has a single count. The rearrangement joins TRBV5-1 to TRBJ1-4; D remains ambiguous. Trimming took off 2 bases at V and 6 bases at J, with 14 bases between the two ends. This CDR3 has 15 residues. Germline V gene lookup returns CDR1 SGHRS and CDR2 YFSETQ. CDR3 bases: TGCGCCAGCAGCTTTCGGACCCCTTTGGATGAAAAACTGTTTTTT. It codes for CASSFRTPLDEKLFF.

The rearrangement joins TRBV28 to TRBJ2-7; 7 nucleotides align to TRBD1. V gave up 3 bases and J gave up 6 bases; unmatched junction bases: 14. The germline V gene encodes CDR1 MDHEN and CDR2 SYDVKM. There are 16 residues in the CDR3. The CDR3 is CASSFRGPLSSGEQYV. The CDR3, as DNA: TGTGCCAGCAGTTTTAGGGGGCCCCTGTCGTCGGGCGAGCAGTACGTC.

The chain has TRBV27 and TRBJ1-2; 8 bases line up with TRBD1. CDR3 length: 18 amino acids. With V trimmed by 8 bases and J by 2 bases, 19 bases remained unmatched. The germline V gene has CDR1 MNHEY and CDR2 SMNVEV (reference sequence). The CDR3 coding sequence is TGTGCCAGCTCCCCCTGGGCCGGACAGGGATTGGGCAACTATGGCTACACCTTC. It translates to CASSPWAGQGLGNYGYTF.

The V gene is TRBV6-1, the J gene TRBJ2-7; TRBD1 matches at 10 bases. CDR1 is MNHNS, CDR2 SASEGT, per germline. The CDR3 sequence is 14 residues long. With 6 bases clipped from V and 3 bases from J, the junction kept 5 bases outside the gene matches. CDR3 coding DNA: TGTGCCAGCAGCCCCGGGACAGGGGACTACGAGCAGTACTTC. Translated, it gives CASSPGTGDYEQYF.

The rearrangement uses TRBV3-1 and TRBJ2-6, with D possibly being TRBD1 (5 bases). Germline V gene data show CDR1 as LGHDT and CDR2 as YNNKEL (reference sequence). This CDR3 has 15 residues. The V end lost 1 base, the J end lost 4 bases, and 8 bases lay between the germline ends. CDR3 protein: CASSQGGAGANVLTF. CDR3 DNA sequence: TGTGCCAGCAGCCAAGGTGGGGCCGGGGCCAACGTCCTGACTTTC.

The J gene is TRBJ2-5, the V gene TRBV7-2; D not certain. The CDR3 runs to 14 residues. The V end was cut by 4 bases, the J end by 1 base, with 10 bases between. Germline V gene data show CDR1 as SGHTA and CDR2 as FQGNSA. The CDR3 region is CASSSVRAQETQYF. CDR3 DNA: TGTGCCAGCAGCTCCGTACGGGCCCAAGAGACCCAGTACTTC. Complete variable domain (other parts from reference TRBV7-2 and TRBJ2-5): GAGVSQSPSNKVTEKGKDVELRCDPISGHTALYWYRQSLGQGLEFLIYFQGNSAPDKSGLPSDRFSAERTGGSVSTLTIQRTQQEDSAVYLCASSSVRAQETQYFGPGTRLLVL.

This chain connects TRBV23-1 to TRBJ2-2, with 9 bases lining up with TRBD2. TRBV23-1 is an open reading frame, and its role is uncertain. V lost 6 bases, J lost 0 bases, and 14 bases stayed unmatched. The CDR3 consists of 19 residues. CDR3 loop: CASRETAGGRRANTGELFF. In DNA form, the CDR3 reads TGCGCCAGCAGAGAAACAGCGGGGGGCCGGAGGGCGAACACCGGGGAGCTGTTTTTT.

This chain joins TRBV11-2 and TRBJ2-7, with 9 bases lining up with TRBD1. This CDR3 comprises 13 residues. Per germline, CDR1 SGHAT and CDR2 FQNNGV. V shed 5 bases and J 4 bases; nucleotides not matched to a gene: 3. CDR3 sequence reads: CASSRTGVYEQYV. In DNA form, the CDR3 reads TGTGCCAGCAGCCGGACAGGGGTTTACGAGCAGTACGTC.

The table lists this clonotype with a count of one. The chain combines TRBV7-3 with TRBJ2-5, with no clear D. Germline-derived CDR1 and CDR2 are SGHTA and FQGTGA. The CDR3 covers 13 residues. Trimming cost V 1 base and J 4 bases, with 7 bases left between them. CDR3 residues: CASSLNFRETQYF. CDR3 DNA: TGTGCCAGCAGCTTAAATTTTAGAGAGACCCAGTACTTC.

This chain uses TRBV6-5 with TRBJ2-1; tentatively, D is TRBD1 or TRBD2 (5 bases each). Germline loops: CDR1 MNHEY, CDR2 SVGAGI. This CDR3 spans 17 amino acids. V lost 2 bases and J lost 5, with 19 bases in between. CDR3 nucleotides: TGTGCCAGCAGTTACCCACGGGGCCGGAGAAATAACAATGAGCAGTTCTTC. Translation: CASSYPRGRRNNNEQFF.

This chain uses TRBV13 with TRBJ2-5; 7 bases match TRBD2. The CDR3 has 17 residues. The V segment lost 0 bases and the J segment 1 base; nucleotides outside the gene matches: 8. Germline V CDR1 and CDR2: PRHDT, FYEKMQ (reference sequence). CDR3: CASSLGLGAGFQETQYF. CDR3 DNA sequence: TGTGCCAGCAGCTTAGGCCTAGGAGCGGGGTTCCAAGAGACCCAGTACTTC.

The chain is built from TRBV5-1 and TRBJ2-3, with 10 bases that match TRBD2. Germline values: CDR1 SGHRS, CDR2 YFSETQ. The J segment lost 5 bases and the V segment lost 2 bases, leaving 5 bases of the junction unmatched. The CDR3 contains 15 residues. The CDR3 sequence: CASSLRLAGEDTQYF. As DNA, the CDR3 is TGCGCCAGCAGCTTACGGCTAGCGGGGGAAGATACGCAGTATTTT.

The chain employs TRBV9 and TRBJ1-1, with TRBD1 identical over 9 bases. The CDR3 is made up of 17 amino acids. CDR1 is SGDLS, CDR2 YYNGEE, per germline. V gave up 4 bases and J gave up 6 bases; unmatched junction bases: 16. The CDR3 sequence: CASSPTPGQGRRAEAFF. The CDR3, as DNA: TGTGCCAGCAGCCCTACGCCGGGACAGGGACGGAGGGCTGAAGCTTTCTTT.

The V gene is TRBV5-1, the J gene TRBJ1-3; the D gene is possibly TRBD1 (5 bases). With 4 bases removed from V and 0 bases from J, the gap between germline ends came to 14 bases. Germline loops: CDR1 SGHRS, CDR2 YFSETQ. This CDR3 contains 16 residues. The CDR3 nucleotides are TGCGCCAGCAGCCTCGGTCCGGGGGGCTCTGGAAACACCATATATTTT. As protein: CASSLGPGGSGNTIYF. The entire variable domain, with the rest obtained from reference TRBV5-1 and TRBJ1-3, is as follows: KAGVTQTPRYLIKTRGQQVTLSCSPISGHRSVSWYQQTPGQGLQFLFEYFSETQRNKGNFPGRFSGRQFSNSRSEMNVSTLELGDSALYLCASSLGPGGSGNTIYFGEGSWLTVV.

The chain carries TRBV5-1 and TRBJ1-1; D ambiguous. The CDR3 runs to 14 residues. The ends were cut back, 1 base at V and 0 bases at J, with 7 bases in the middle. Germline V gene data show CDR1 as SGHRS and CDR2 as YFSETQ. This CDR3 reads CASSLNSMNTEAFF. CDR3 DNA: TGCGCCAGCAGCTTGAACAGCATGAACACTGAAGCTTTCTTT. Full variable domain (outside the CDR3, taken from reference TRBV5-1 and TRBJ1-1): KAGVTQTPRYLIKTRGQQVTLSCSPISGHRSVSWYQQTPGQGLQFLFEYFSETQRNKGNFPGRFSGRQFSNSRSEMNVSTLELGDSALYLCASSLNSMNTEAFFGQGTRLTVV.

This sequence joins TRBV3-1 and TRBJ2-2; D is unresolved. The CDR3 is made up of 15 amino acids. Between the trimmed V and J ends, which lost 1 base and 0 bases, there was a span of 6 bases. Germline lookup yields CDR1 LGHDT and CDR2 YNNKEL (reference sequence). The CDR3 protein is CASSQVVTNTGELFF. The DNA of the CDR3 is TGTGCCAGCAGCCAAGTGGTAACGAACACCGGGGAGCTGTTTTTT. Combining the CDR3 with reference TRBV3-1 and TRBJ2-2 gives the whole variable domain DTAVSQTPKYLVTQMGNDKSIKCEQNLGHDTMYWYKQDSKKFLKIMFSYNNKELIINETVPNRFSPKSPDKAHLNLHINSLELGDSAVYFCASSQVVTNTGELFFGEGSRLTVL.

The chain has TRBV4-3 and TRBJ2-2; 7 bases fit TRBD2. This CDR3 spans 16 amino acids. Germline V lookup: CDR1 LGHNA, CDR2 YSLEER. V lost 0 bases, J lost 2 bases, and 3 bases stayed unmatched. The CDR3 DNA sequence: TGCGCCAGCAGCCAAGATTCGACTAGCAACACCGGGGAGCTGTTTTTT. Translation gives CASSQDSTSNTGELFF.

This clonotype showed up just a few times. This rearrangement joins TRBV20-1 to TRBJ2-7; the D gene could be TRBD1 or TRBD2 (6 bases each). This CDR3 is 14 amino acids long. Trimming removed 8 bases at V and 1 base at J, with 18 bases between. Germline V gene sequence: CDR1 DFQATT, CDR2 SNEGSKA (reference sequence). CDR3 sequence (DNA): TGCAGTCTAGGGTCGAAAGGGGGGTCCTACGAGCAGTACGTC. Translated, it gives CSLGSKGGSYEQYV.

The rearrangement links TRBV7-2 to TRBJ2-3, with TRBD2 as a possible D gene (5 bases). The V and J ends lost 5 bases and 1 base respectively, with 22 bases between them. CDR3 length: 18 residues. In germline, CDR1 is SGHTA, CDR2 FQGNSA. The CDR3 loop reads CASSPHRPTSVGTDTQYF. CDR3 DNA: TGTGCCAGCAGCCCGCACCGGCCTACTAGTGTCGGCACAGATACGCAGTATTTT.

The chain carries TRBV7-8 and TRBJ1-1; D perhaps matches TRBD1 (6 bases). The germline V and J ends were trimmed by 7 bases and 7 bases, with 13 bases remaining between them. Germline lookup yields CDR1 SGHVS and CDR2 FQNEAQ. CDR3 size: 12 residues. CDR3 protein: CASTPDSFEAFF. CDR3 in DNA: TGTGCCAGCACGCCGGACAGCTTTGAAGCTTTCTTT.

J is TRBJ1-2 and V is TRBV28; weak D call: TRBD1 (5 bases). V lost 6 bases, J lost 2 bases, and 13 bases lay in between. The V gene's germline CDR1 is MDHEN and CDR2 SYDVKM. The CDR3 is 14 residues long. The CDR3 sequence is CASSPHGANYGYTF. CDR3 DNA sequence: TGTGCCAGCAGCCCCCACGGGGCCAACTATGGCTACACCTTC.